The T cell receptor (beta chain) under discussion was sequenced for a study of cytomegalovirus exposure and HLA in healthy donors (dated by TCRdb to about 2017). With regard to the full study: According to an earlier analysis of several hundred of the donors, about 179 million T cells yielded roughly 110 million unique TCR beta sequences and less than 300 Gb of sequence data. In the later analysis, no new phenotypic data were used to find candidate immune exposures; instead, reliance was placed on TCR beta sequences and their occurrence across donors. The study combined high-throughput TCR immunosequencing, statistical association of individual TCRs with disease status, and machine learning to predict cytomegalovirus infection status. An early release covering roughly 640 HLA-typed donors comprised about 310 gigabases of sequencing data and 65 million to 100 million unique TCR sequences. Both class I and class II loci were covered by HLA typing, at four-digit resolution. A later genetic analysis took genome-wide SNP genotypes for about 65% of the 666 donors and used that subset as a discovery cohort. Across approximately 400 genotyped donors of the cohort, an average of about 240,000 unique TCR beta nucleotide sequences per donor were sequenced, and approximately 19% of those sequences were non-productive. The number of donors typed differed by locus, with roughly 620-630 for A, B, C, DRB1 and DQB1, around 500 for DQA1, approximately 580 for DPA1, and 472 for DPB1. Every repertoire in the discovery cohort had been generated on one and the same sequencing platform. Besides the first cohort of approximately 710 subjects, a separate validation cohort made up of 120 or so different subjects was used. Using immunosequencing, the study profiled T cell repertoires from around 680 subjects and related those repertoires to cytomegalovirus serostatus. Five DR-DQ haplotypes were handled as single units for association and clustering, since linkage in the cohort was strong. Donor age, sex, ethnicity and CMV serostatus were compiled together with the repertoire data. The study aimed to test whether signatures of past pathogen exposure could be identified by cataloging public T cell receptors. A later analysis re-examined previously published TCR beta repertoires from several hundred donors and added high-resolution HLA genotyping to investigate patterns of TCR occurrence. In an earlier analysis of a few hundred of the donors, high-throughput TCR beta sequencing was used to judge whether each TCR beta V gene segment behaved as functional or pseudogenic. The genetic ancestry cluster associated with self-reported Caucasian donors included around four fifths of the 398 genotyped donors. Broader findings and caveats from the paper: The classifier was reported to diagnose cytomegalovirus status with high specificity and sensitivity in both the original cohort and the validation cohort. In a later analysis, the rate of TCR association differed among HLA loci, with DRB1 alleles having the most associated TCRs and HLA-C alleles having the fewest. Some IMGT-functional V segments, including TRBV6-2 and TRBV6-3, could not be distinguished by the 87-base-pair reads and were therefore excluded. The presence/absence analyses assumed that sequencing depth was roughly uniform across donors, and that assumption may not be true. For the cohort, immune exposure information was limited to CMV serostatus. Broadly in line with IMGT annotations, most TCR beta V segments showed up in productive rearrangements about 90% or about 30% of the time in an earlier analysis of some 590 of the donors. Compared with the 666-donor mean, donors in an Asian-associated ancestry cluster had fewer N-insertions in productive TCRs, according to a later genetic analysis. Compared with equally common non-associated chains, HLA-associated TCR beta chains in a later analysis were more clonally expanded and had lower generation probabilities. According to a later analysis, most CMV-associated TCR beta chains appeared to be HLA-restricted, and the HLA associations seemed to be driven largely by CMV exposure. V-gene and J-gene trimming of TCR beta chains was associated with a missense DCLRE1C variant in a later genetic analysis, and the association was replicated in an independent cohort. The authors suggested that the approach could potentially be extended to other disease states and immunological phenotypes. The earlier analysis of 587 of the donors excluded roughly 16 rarely observed V segments, including chromosome 9 orphons, because counts were too low. While some public TCRs were present in many individuals, most TCR sequences turned up only very rarely across donors. When HLA alleles, especially DR and DQ, strongly co-occurred, TCR associations were difficult to assign to individual alleles. According to a later analysis, parvovirus B19, influenza, CMV and Epstein-Barr virus appeared linked to several top co-occurrence clusters. At a false discovery rate of 0.05, a later analysis linked some 18,000 TCR beta sequences to specific HLA alleles. This cohort had only TCR beta chains sequenced, and the lack of alpha or paired-chain data limited which features could be detected. Because some donors lacked HLA typing at each locus, the association tests relied only on the typed subset. A cluster of highly shared sequence variants was judged likely to represent a technical artifact of the sequencing pipeline. In the study, 150 to 200 TCR beta chains were listed as associated with cytomegalovirus. A further reported finding was that TCR beta sequences accurately predicted the HLA-A and HLA-B alleles for most subjects in the first cohort. Linkage disequilibrium might explain the correlated functional status among segregating V segments, but an unknown experimental factor could not be ruled out. In vitro tests confirmed that a few of the cytomegalovirus-associated TCR beta chains recognize cytomegalovirus antigens.

Concerning this clone itself: No antigen is known for it. Base qualities are not at hand, and no much larger clone is one base apart.

The receptor library was made with the immunoSEQ multiplex PCR assay. The multiplex PCR relied on a mix of 60 forward primers for TCR Vbeta segments and 13 reverse primers for TCR Jbeta segments. Amplification of the CDR3 region of rearranged TCR beta genes was performed with a multiplex PCR assay on genomic DNA. The amplified TCR beta libraries were sequenced on the Illumina HiSeq System as 87-base-pair reads. Per the authors' processing: Across the 500 to 750 repertoires, a later analysis counted tens of millions of unique TCR beta chains, roughly 11 million of which were shared by at least two donors. A nearest-neighbor algorithm error-corrected the raw reads and collapsed the reads into unique sequences, merging closely related sequences to remove PCR and sequencing errors. To assign V, D and J gene segments, CDR3 sequences were aligned to IMGT reference sequences. Each retained sequence needed at least a six-nucleotide match to both a V gene segment and a J gene segment. A rearrangement counted as productive if the CDR3 had no stop codons and remained in frame with V and J, and every other rearrangement counted as non-productive. Following IMGT convention, CDR3 was defined as the stretch from the second conserved V-encoded cysteine up to the conserved J-encoded phenylalanine. The earlier analysis of about 570 of the donors excluded any sequence lacking an unambiguous match to a single V gene segment. An earlier analysis of several hundred of the donors called V segments functional above 56.7% productive rearrangements and segregating when the between-donor standard deviation exceeded 5%. A statistical classification framework was built to diagnose cytomegalovirus status from the catalog of TCR beta chain sequences. A later analysis assigned V and J genes by comparing TCR nucleotide sequences with IMGT/GENE-DB human TR gene sequences. A later analysis assigned CDR3 sequences and most-parsimonious VDJ recombination scenarios with the TCRdist pipeline. In a later analysis, every TCR beta chain was defined by the combination of its CDR3 amino acid sequence and its V-gene family, and reads without a unique V-gene family were dropped. To address suspected cross-contamination and a sequencing artifact, a later analysis removed roughly 640 highly shared, low-generation-probability nucleotide sequences. For each public chain, a later analysis derived a clonal expansion index from normalized ranks of inferred template counts within each repertoire. Generation probabilities in a later analysis came from a VDJ recombination model fitted to out-of-frame rearrangements, and those results were checked against IGoR. A later analysis scored TCR-TCR, TCR-HLA and TCR-CMV co-occurrence with hypergeometric tests, applying a repertoire-size bias correction to TCR pairs. A later analysis estimated false discovery rates by permuting HLA or CMV assignments 20 times. A later analysis grouped co-occurring TCRs with DBSCAN, adding TCRdist sequence similarity when clustering within HLA-allele-positive subsets. For co-occurrence clustering, repertoires with fewer than 30,000 or more than 120,000 public chains were excluded, along with a handful of repertoires with anomalous nucleotide sharing. TCRdb stores this immuneACCESS table with in-frame sequences only. Part of the clones is absent; in the studies checked, under half of the shortfall reflects unresolved V genes, and no reason is known for the rest. That table supplies the V and J calls and clone size; D and trimming were determined from the DNA. The sample yields about 74,000 clones; 65% to 80% were counted once. 11% of the sample belongs to the ten largest clones.

The CDR3 runs 15 residues from the cysteine to the phenylalanine. This entry keeps only the CDR3 DNA: 45 bases, framed from base 1. Trimming accounts for 0 bases at V and 5 bases at J, while the number of junction bases matched to no gene is 4. Via the germline V gene, CDR1 is LGHNA and CDR2 YNFKEQ. The cohort consisted of 670 or so healthy bone marrow donors. Cohort members were all nominally healthy when sampled, although unrecorded immune exposures were likely present. The donor tested CMV seropositive and was one of the 289 seropositive cohort members. A peripheral blood sample was provided by each donor, and peripheral blood mononuclear cells were used for TCR beta sequencing. The Qiagen DNeasy Blood Extraction Kit was used to extract genomic DNA from the blood cell samples.

The clonotype was recovered from a woman aged 35 to 49 in good health and CMV-seropositive. The chain couples TRBV4-2 to TRBJ2-7; 10 central bases correspond to TRBD2. The sample comprised PBMCs. This receptor has the CDR3 CASSQDLAGVNEQYF. The DNA sequence reads TGTGCCAGCAGCCAAGACCTAGCGGGAGTCAACGAGCAGTACTTC.